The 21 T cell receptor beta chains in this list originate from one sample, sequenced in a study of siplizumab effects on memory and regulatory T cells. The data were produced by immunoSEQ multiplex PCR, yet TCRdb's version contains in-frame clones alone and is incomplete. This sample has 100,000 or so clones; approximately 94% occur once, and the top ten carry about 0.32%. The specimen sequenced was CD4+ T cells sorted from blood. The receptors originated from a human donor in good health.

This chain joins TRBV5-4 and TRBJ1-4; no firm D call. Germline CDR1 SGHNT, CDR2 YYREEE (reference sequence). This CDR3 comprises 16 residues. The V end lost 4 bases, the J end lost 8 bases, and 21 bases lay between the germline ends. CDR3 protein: CASSPGREESGEKLFF. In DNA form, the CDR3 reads TGTGCCAGCAGCCCTGGGAGGGAGGAATCGGGAGAAAAACTGTTTTTT.

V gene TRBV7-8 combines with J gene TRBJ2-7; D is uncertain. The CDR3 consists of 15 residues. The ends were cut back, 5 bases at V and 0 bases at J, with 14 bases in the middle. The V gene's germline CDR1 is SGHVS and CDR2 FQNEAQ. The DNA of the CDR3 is TGTGCCAGCAGCGGATCACGTCTAAGCTCCTACGAGCAGTACTTC. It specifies CASSGSRLSSYEQYF.

The CDR3, as DNA: TGTGCCAGCAGCGTAGAGGCAGGCCACACTGAAGCTTTCTTT. As protein: CASSVEAGHTEAFF. The V call is TRBV9, the J call TRBJ1-1; D unclear. Germline V gene lookup returns CDR1 SGDLS and CDR2 YYNGEE. Between the trimmed V and J ends, which lost 0 bases and 3 bases, there was a span of 9 bases. The CDR3 totals 14 residues.

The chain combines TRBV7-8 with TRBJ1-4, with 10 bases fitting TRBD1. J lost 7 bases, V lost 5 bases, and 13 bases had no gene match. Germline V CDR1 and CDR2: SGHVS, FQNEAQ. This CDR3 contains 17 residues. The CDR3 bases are TGTGCCAGCAGCCCGTCCCGGGACAGGGGAGGAGGTGAAAAACTGTTTTTT. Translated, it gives CASSPSRDRGGGEKLFF.

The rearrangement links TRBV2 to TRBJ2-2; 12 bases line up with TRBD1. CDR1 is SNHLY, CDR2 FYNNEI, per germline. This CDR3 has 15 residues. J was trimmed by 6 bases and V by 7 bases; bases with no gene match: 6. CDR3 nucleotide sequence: TGTGCCAGCACGGGACAGGGGGCTCGCGCCGGGGAGCTGTTTTTT. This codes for CASTGQGARAGELFF.

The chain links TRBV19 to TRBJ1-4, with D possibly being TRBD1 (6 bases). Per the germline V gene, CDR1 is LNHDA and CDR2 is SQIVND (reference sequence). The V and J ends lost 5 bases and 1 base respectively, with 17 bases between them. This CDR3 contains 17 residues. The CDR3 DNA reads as TGTGCCAGTAGTCTCTTACAGGGAGGAGGAACTAATGAAAAACTGTTTTTT. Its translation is CASSLLQGGGTNEKLFF.

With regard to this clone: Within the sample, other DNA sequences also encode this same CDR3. This chain's CDR3 is CAWSVGGGTEAFF. The CDR3 region has the DNA TGTGCCTGGAGTGTAGGGGGCGGCACTGAAGCTTTCTTT. The chain carries TRBV30 and TRBJ1-1; 7 nucleotides align to TRBD1. CDR1 is GTSNPN, CDR2 SVGIG, per germline (reference sequence). V shed 0 bases, J shed 4 bases, and the junction held 2 bases outside the gene matches. The CDR3 loop spans 13 amino acids.

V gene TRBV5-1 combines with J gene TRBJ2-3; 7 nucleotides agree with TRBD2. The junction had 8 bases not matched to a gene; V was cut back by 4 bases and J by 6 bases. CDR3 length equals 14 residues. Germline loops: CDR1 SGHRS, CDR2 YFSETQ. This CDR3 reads CASSRGRGGDTQYF. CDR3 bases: TGCGCCAGCAGCCGGGGGAGGGGAGGGGATACGCAGTATTTT.

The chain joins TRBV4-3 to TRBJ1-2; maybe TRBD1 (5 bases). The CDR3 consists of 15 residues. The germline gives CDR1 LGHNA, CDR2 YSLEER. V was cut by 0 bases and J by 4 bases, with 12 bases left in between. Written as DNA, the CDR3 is TGCGCCAGCAGCCAAGATGTAACAGGCGGCTATGGCTACACCTTC. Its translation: CASSQDVTGGYGYTF.

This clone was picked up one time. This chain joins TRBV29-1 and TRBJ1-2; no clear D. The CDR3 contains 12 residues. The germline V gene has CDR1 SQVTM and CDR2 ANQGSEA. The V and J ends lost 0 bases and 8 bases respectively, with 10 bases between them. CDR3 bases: TGCAGCGTTGAAGATACCCGCGAGGGCTACACCTTC. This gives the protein CSVEDTREGYTF.

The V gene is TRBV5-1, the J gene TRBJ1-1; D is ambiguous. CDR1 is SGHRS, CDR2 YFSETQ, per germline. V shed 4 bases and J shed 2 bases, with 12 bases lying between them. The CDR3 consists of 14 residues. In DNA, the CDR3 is TGCGCCAGCAGCCCGGGCCTGGGAAACACTGAAGCTTTCTTT. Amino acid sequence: CASSPGLGNTEAFF. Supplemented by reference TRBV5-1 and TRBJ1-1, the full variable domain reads KAGVTQTPRYLIKTRGQQVTLSCSPISGHRSVSWYQQTPGQGLQFLFEYFSETQRNKGNFPGRFSGRQFSNSRSEMNVSTLELGDSALYLCASSPGLGNTEAFFGQGTRLTVV.

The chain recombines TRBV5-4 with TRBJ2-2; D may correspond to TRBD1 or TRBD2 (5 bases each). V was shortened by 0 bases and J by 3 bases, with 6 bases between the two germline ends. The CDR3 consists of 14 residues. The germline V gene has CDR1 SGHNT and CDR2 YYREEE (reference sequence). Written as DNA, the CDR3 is TGTGCCAGCAGCTTGGGAGGGGACACCGGGGAGCTGTTTTTT. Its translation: CASSLGGDTGELFF.

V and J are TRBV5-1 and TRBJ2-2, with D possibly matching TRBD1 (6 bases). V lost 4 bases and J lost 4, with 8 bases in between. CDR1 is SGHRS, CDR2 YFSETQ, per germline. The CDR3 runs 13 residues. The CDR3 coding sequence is TGCGCCAGCAGCCCAGGGGCCACCGGGGAGCTGTTTTTT. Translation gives CASSPGATGELFF. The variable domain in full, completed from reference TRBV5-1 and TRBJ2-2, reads KAGVTQTPRYLIKTRGQQVTLSCSPISGHRSVSWYQQTPGQGLQFLFEYFSETQRNKGNFPGRFSGRQFSNSRSEMNVSTLELGDSALYLCASSPGATGELFFGEGSRLTVL.

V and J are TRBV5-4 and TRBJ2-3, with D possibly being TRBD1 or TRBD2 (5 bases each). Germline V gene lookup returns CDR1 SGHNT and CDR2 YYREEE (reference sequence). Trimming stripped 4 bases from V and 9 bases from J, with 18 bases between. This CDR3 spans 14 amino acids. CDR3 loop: CASSPRGSGHTQYF. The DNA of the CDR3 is TGTGCCAGCAGCCCCCGTGGGTCGGGGCACACGCAGTATTTT.

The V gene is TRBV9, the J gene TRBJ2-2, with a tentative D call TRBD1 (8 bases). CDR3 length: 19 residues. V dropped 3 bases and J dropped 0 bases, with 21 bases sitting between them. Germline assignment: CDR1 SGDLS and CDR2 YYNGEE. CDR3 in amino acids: CASSAQGGADRANTGELFF. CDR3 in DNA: TGTGCCAGCAGCGCCCAAGGGGGGGCGGACAGGGCGAACACCGGGGAGCTGTTTTTT.

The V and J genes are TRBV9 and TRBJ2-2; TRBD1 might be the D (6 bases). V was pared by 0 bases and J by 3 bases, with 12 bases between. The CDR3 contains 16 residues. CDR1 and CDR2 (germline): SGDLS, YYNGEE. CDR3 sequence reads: CASSVGQGFHTGELFF. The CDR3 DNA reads TGTGCCAGCAGCGTAGGCCAGGGGTTTCACACCGGGGAGCTGTTTTTT.

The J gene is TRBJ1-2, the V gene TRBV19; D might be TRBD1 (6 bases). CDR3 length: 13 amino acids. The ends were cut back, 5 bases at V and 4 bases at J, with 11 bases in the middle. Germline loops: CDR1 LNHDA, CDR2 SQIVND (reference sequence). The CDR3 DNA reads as TGTGCCAGTAGTGCCGGGACACTCTATGGCTACACCTTC. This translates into CASSAGTLYGYTF.

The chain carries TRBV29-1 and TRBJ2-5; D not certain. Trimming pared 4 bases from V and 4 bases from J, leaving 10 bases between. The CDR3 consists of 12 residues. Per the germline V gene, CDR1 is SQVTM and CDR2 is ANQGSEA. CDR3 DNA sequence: TGCAGCGTTGTCCCGTTCCCAGAGACCCAGTACTTC. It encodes CSVVPFPETQYF.

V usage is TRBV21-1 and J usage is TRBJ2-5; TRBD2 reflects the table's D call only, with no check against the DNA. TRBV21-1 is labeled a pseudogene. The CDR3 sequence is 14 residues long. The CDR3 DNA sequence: TGTGCCAGCAAGGAGACTAACTTAGAAGAGACCCAGTACTTC. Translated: CASKETNLEETQYF.

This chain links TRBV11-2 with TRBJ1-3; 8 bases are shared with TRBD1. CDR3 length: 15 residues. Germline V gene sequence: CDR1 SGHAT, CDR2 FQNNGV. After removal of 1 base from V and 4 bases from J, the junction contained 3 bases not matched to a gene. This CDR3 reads CASSLGTGSGNTIYF. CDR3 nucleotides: TGTGCCAGCAGCTTAGGGACAGGGAGCGGAAACACCATATATTTT.

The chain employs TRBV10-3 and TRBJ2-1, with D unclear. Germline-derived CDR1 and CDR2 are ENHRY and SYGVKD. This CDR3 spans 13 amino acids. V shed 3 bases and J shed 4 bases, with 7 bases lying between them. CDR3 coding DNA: TGTGCCATCAGTGATTGGAGTTACAATGAGCAGTTCTTC. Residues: CAISDWSYNEQFF.